The entry below describes one T cell receptor beta chain. No antigen is known for it. Unique molecular identifiers were present in the TCR beta cDNA libraries. TCRdb re-called the PCR reads through MiXCR, storing one row per CDR3 protein. The repertoire consists of roughly 800,000 distinct CDR3 sequences, with roughly 46% occurring once and the leading ten covering 4.9%. This sample is drawn from a study of post-analysis software for immune sequencing data. The length of the CDR3 is 15 residues. CDR1 is SGHTA, CDR2 FQGNSA, per germline. Between the trimmed V and J ends, which lost 6 bases and 3 bases, there was a span of 16 bases. Study observations and caveats: When patients were compared with controls, about 5 TRBV segments were more frequent, TRBV5-6, TRBV5-1 and TRBV20-1 among them.

V and J are TRBV7-2 and TRBJ2-3; D unresolved. Sequenced: blood. This clonotype originated in a girl aged 10 to 17 with multiple sclerosis. The CDR3 here is CASSFRPLTTDTQYF. CDR3 in DNA: TGTGCCAGCAGTTTCCGTCCACTGACAACAGATACGCAGTATTTT.